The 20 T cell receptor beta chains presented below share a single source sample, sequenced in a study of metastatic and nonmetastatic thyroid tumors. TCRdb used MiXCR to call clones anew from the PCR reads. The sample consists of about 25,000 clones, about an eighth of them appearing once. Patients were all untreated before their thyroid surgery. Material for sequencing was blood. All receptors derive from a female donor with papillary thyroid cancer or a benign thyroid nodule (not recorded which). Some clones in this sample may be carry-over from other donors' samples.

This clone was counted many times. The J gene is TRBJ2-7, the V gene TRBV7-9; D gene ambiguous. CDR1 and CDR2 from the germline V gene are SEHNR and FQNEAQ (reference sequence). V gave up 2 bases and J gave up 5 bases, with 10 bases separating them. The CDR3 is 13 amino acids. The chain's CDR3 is CASSLYPADEQYF. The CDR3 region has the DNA TGTGCCAGCAGCTTATACCCGGCCGACGAGCAGTACTTC. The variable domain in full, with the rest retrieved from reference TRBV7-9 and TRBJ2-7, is DTGVSQNPRHKITKRGQNVTFRCDPISEHNRLYWYRQTLGQGPEFLTYFQNEAQLEKSRLLSDRFSAERPKGSFSTLEIQRTEQGDSAMYLCASSLYPADEQYFGPGTRLTVT.

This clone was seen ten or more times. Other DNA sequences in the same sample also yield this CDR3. The CDR3 nucleotides read TGTGCCAGCAGAGTTGACAGGAACACTGAAGCTTTCTTT. It translates to CASRVDRNTEAFF. The V and J genes are TRBV11-2 and TRBJ1-1; perhaps TRBD1 as D (5 bases). This CDR3 is 13 amino acids long. Trimming took 6 bases from V and 1 from J, leaving 9 bases between them. The germline V gene encodes CDR1 SGHAT and CDR2 FQNNGV.

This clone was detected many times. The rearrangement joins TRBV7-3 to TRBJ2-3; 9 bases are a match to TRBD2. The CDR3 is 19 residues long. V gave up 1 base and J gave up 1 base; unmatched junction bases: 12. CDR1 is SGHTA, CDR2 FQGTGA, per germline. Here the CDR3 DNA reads TGTGCCAGCAGCTTAAGAGGTCTAGCGGGATCAGGGGGCACAGATACGCAGTATTTT. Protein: CASSLRGLAGSGGTDTQYF. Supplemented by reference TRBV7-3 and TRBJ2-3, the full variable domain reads GAGVSQTPSNKVTEKGKYVELRCDPISGHTALYWYRQSLGQGPEFLIYFQGTGAADDSGLPNDRFFAVRPEGSVSTLKIQRTERGDSAVYLCASSLRGLAGSGGTDTQYFGPGTRLTVL.

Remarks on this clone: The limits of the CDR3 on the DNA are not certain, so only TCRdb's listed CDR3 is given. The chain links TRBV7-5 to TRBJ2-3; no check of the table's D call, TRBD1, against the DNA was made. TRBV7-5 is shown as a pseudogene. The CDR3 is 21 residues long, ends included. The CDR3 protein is CISVPEVFPGGTTHGTDTQYF.

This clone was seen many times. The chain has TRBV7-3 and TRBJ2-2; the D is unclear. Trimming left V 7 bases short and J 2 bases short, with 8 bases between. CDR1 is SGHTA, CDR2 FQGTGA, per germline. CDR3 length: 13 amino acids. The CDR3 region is CASKNRNTGELFF. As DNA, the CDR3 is TGTGCCAGCAAAAACCGAAACACCGGGGAGCTGTTTTTT.

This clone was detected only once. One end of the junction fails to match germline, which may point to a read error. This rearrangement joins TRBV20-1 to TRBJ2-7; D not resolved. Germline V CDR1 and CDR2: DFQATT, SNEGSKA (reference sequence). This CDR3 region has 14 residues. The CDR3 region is CGAPEPTHFYEQYF. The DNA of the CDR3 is TGCGGTGCGCCGGAACCGACACATTTCTACGAGCAGTACTTC.

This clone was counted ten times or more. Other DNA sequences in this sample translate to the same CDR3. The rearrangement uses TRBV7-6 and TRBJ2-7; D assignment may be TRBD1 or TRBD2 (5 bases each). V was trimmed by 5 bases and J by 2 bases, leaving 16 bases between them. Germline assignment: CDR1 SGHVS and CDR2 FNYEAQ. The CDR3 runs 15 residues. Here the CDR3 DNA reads TGTGCCAGCAGCATGACCGGGACCAAGGCCTACGAGCAGTACTTC. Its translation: CASSMTGTKAYEQYF.

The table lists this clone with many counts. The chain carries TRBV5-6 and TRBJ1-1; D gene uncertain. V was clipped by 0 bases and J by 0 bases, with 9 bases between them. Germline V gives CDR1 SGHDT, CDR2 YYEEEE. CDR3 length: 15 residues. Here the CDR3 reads CASSLGYGLNTEAFF. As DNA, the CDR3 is TGTGCCAGCAGCTTGGGGTACGGCCTGAACACTGAAGCTTTCTTT.

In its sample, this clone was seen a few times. CDR3 in DNA: TGTGCCAGTAGTAAGCCAGGGATAATGGATGAGCAGTTCTTC. It translates to CASSKPGIMDEQFF. V is TRBV19 and J is TRBJ2-1, with TRBD1 as a possible D gene (5 bases). The V and J ends lost 4 bases and 8 bases respectively, with 15 bases between them. This CDR3 region has 14 residues. The V gene's germline CDR1 is LNHDA and CDR2 SQIVND (reference sequence).

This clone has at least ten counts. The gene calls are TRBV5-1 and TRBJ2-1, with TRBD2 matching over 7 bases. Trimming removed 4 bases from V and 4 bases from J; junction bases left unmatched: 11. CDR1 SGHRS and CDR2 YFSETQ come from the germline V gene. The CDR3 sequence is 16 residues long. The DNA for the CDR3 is TGCGCCAGCAGCAGTACTAGCGCGATCTCGTACAATGAGCAGTTCTTC. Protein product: CASSSTSAISYNEQFF.

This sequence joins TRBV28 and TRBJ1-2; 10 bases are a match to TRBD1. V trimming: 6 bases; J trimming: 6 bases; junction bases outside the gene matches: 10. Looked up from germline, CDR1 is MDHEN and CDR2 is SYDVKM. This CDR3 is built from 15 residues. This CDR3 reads CASRVMDRGINGYTF. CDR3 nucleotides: TGTGCCAGCAGGGTAATGGACAGGGGGATTAATGGCTACACCTTC.

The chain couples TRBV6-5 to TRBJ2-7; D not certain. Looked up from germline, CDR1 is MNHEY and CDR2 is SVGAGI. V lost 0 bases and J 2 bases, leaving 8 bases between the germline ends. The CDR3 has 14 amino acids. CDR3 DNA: TGTGCCAGCAGTTACTCGAAGATTCCCTACGAGCAGTACTTC. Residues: CASSYSKIPYEQYF.

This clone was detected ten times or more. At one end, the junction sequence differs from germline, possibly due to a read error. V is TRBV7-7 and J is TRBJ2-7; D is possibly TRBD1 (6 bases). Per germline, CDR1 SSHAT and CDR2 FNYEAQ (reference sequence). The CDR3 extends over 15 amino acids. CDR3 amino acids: CASSPIPGHGHEQYF. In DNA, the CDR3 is TGTGCTAGCAGCCCGATACCGGGACACGGCCACGAGCAGTACTTC.

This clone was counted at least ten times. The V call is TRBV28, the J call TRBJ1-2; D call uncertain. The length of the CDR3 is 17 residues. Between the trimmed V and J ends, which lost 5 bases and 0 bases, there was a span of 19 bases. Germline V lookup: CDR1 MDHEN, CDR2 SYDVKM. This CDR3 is CASSESVGASANYGYTF. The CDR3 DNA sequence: TGTGCCAGCAGTGAGTCTGTGGGTGCCTCCGCTAACTATGGCTACACCTTC.

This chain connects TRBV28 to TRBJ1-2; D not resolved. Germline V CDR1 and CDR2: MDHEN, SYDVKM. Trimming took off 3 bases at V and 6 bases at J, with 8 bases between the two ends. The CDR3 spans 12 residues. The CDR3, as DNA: TGTGCCAGCAGTTTGGGTGGAGATGGCTACACCTTC. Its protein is CASSLGGDGYTF.

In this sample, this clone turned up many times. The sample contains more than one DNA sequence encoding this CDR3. For the CDR3, the DNA is TGTGCCAGCAGTTTGCCCGGGACAGGGACCCTCCAGTACTTC. This encodes CASSLPGTGTLQYF. V usage is TRBV12-3 or TRBV12-4 and J usage is TRBJ2-7, with 9 positions matching TRBD1. The CDR3 runs to 14 residues. With V trimmed by 3 bases and J by 10 bases, 10 bases remained unmatched.

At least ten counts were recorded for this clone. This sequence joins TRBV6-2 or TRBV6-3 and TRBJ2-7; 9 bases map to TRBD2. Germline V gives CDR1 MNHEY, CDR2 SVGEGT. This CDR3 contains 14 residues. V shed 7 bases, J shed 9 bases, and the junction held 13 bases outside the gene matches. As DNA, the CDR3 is TGTGCCAGCACCGCCTCGGGACTAGCTTGGGTGCAGTACTTC. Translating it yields CASTASGLAWVQYF.

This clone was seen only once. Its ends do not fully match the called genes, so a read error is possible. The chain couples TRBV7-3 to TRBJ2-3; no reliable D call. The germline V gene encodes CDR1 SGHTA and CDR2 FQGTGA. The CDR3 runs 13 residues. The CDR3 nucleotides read TGTGTCAGCAGAGCGATCTACACAGATACGCAGTATTTT. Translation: CVSRAIYTDTQYF. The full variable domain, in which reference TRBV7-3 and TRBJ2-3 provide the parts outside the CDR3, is GAGVSQTPSNKVTEKGKYVELRCDPISGHTALYWYRQSLGQGPEFLIYFQGTGAADDSGLPNDRFFAVRPEGSVSTLKIQRTERGDSAVYLCVSRAIYTDTQYFGPGTRLTVL.

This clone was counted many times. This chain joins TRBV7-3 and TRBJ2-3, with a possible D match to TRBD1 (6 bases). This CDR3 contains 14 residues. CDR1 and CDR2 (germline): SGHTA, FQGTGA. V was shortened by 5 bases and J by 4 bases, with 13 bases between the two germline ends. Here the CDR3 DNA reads TGTGCCAGCAGCCATTACAGGGATGCAGATACGCAGTATTTT. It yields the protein CASSHYRDADTQYF.

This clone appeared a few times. CDR3 sequence (DNA): TGTGCCAGTAGTATAAAACGGGAGATCTATGGCTACACCTTC. Amino acid sequence: CASSIKREIYGYTF. V is TRBV19 and J is TRBJ1-2, with D hard to call. Germline V gene sequence: CDR1 LNHDA, CDR2 SQIVND (reference sequence). The V end lost 2 bases, the J end lost 4 bases, and 11 bases lay between the germline ends. There are 14 residues in the CDR3.